This T cell receptor beta chain is drawn from a study of blood T cell repertoires in COVID-19. Method: immunoSEQ multiplex PCR; TCRdb's copy keeps in-frame clones and lacks some. The table includes 55,000 to 65,000 clones, 70% to 90% detected once. Trimming removed 2 bases at V and 3 bases at J, with 13 bases between. The CDR3 covers 15 residues. Germline CDR1 MDHEN, CDR2 SYDVKM. The TCR sequence derives from a man aged 55 to 69 with acute or convalescent COVID-19. The rearrangement joins TRBV28 to TRBJ1-1, with D possibly matching TRBD1 (6 bases). Sequencing used peripheral blood. The CDR3 DNA follows: TGTGCCAGCAGTTTAGGCACAGGGAGAGACACTGAAGCTTTCTTT. The encoded protein is CASSLGTGRDTEAFF.